This T cell receptor beta chain stems from a study of blood T cells in healthy people across ages. This clonotype was observed a single time. Deletions cut 3 bases from V and 9 bases from J, with 15 bases between. Germline CDR1 is GTSNPN and CDR2 is SVGIG (reference sequence). The CDR3 totals 12 residues. A J-beta primer mix and a sample-barcoded 5' primer were used in a second PCR of about 6 to 12 cycles. TCRdb processed the 5' RACE reads anew with MiXCR; each CDR3 protein has one entry. This table holds 700,000 to 800,000 distinct CDR3 sequences, approximately 43% found once. This clonotype was sampled from a woman in her fifties or sixties in good health. The chain uses TRBV30 and TRBJ2-7, with D possibly being TRBD1 (5 bases). Source material: blood. The CDR3 DNA is TGTGCCTGGAGCCTAGGGGTTAATAGGCAGTACTTC. This translates into CAWSLGVNRQYF.